Presented here are 20 T cell receptor beta chains from one specimen sequenced in a study of shared clonotypes between healthy human individuals. This table comes from immunoSEQ multiplex PCR, and its TCRdb copy is limited to in-frame clones, with some not included. The sample includes 630,000 or so clones, 95% to 98% of them seen just once. Naive CD8 cells, CD45RO-negative and positively selected for CCR7, excluded terminally differentiated effector memory CD45RA+ cells. Sequences were obtained from naive CD8+ T cells sorted from blood. These receptors were collected from a man younger than 45 in good health.

V and J are TRBV10-3 and TRBJ1-5; no definite D call. CDR3 length: 17 residues. Germline V gene lookup returns CDR1 ENHRY and CDR2 SYGVKD. The germline V and J ends were trimmed by 3 bases and 9 bases, with 24 bases remaining between them. The CDR3, as DNA: TGTGCCATCAGTGACCTCCTCTTCGCAGTCATGCTTTGGCCCCAGCATTTT. Its protein is CAISDLLFAVMLWPQHF.

The chain carries TRBV27 and TRBJ2-7; maybe TRBD1 (5 bases). Germline-derived CDR1 and CDR2 are MNHEY and SMNVEV (reference sequence). Trimming stripped 2 bases from V and 1 base from J, with 12 bases between. CDR3 length equals 15 residues. In DNA form, the CDR3 reads TGTGCCAGCAGTTTAAAGGGGTGGGGATCCTACGAGCAGTACTTC. It translates to CASSLKGWGSYEQYF.

V and J are TRBV7-6 and TRBJ2-1, with 10 positions matching TRBD2. Germline trimming cut 5 bases from V and 0 bases from J; bases unmatched to any gene: 4. Looked up from germline, CDR1 is SGHVS and CDR2 is FNYEAQ. CDR3 size: 16 residues. CDR3 protein: CASSLPSGGSYNEQFF. As DNA, the CDR3 is TGTGCCAGCAGCCTTCCTAGCGGGGGCTCCTACAATGAGCAGTTCTTC. The full variable domain, completed using reference TRBV7-6 and TRBJ2-1, is GAGVSQSPRYKVTKRGQDVALRCDPISGHVSLYWYRQALGQGPEFLTYFNYEAQQDKSGLPNDRFSAERPEGSISTLTIQRTEQRDSAMYRCASSLPSGGSYNEQFFGPGTRLTVL.

This chain links TRBV7-9 with TRBJ2-2, with 10 bases fitting TRBD2. Germline assignment: CDR1 SEHNR and CDR2 FQNEAQ (reference sequence). CDR3 length: 14 amino acids. The J segment lost 5 bases and the V segment lost 7 bases, leaving 4 bases of the junction unmatched. CDR3: CASTSGSTTGELFF. The CDR3 DNA reads TGTGCCAGCACTAGCGGGAGTACTACCGGGGAGCTGTTTTTT.

V usage is TRBV7-6 and J usage is TRBJ2-7; 7 nucleotides line up with TRBD1. This CDR3 is built from 15 residues. Looked up from germline, CDR1 is SGHVS and CDR2 is FNYEAQ. V shed 5 bases and J 3 bases; nucleotides not matched to a gene: 10. CDR3 DNA sequence: TGTGCCAGCAGCCTCGACAGGGTCTCTTTCTACGAGCAGTACTTC. Its translation: CASSLDRVSFYEQYF. The variable domain in full, completed from reference TRBV7-6 and TRBJ2-7, reads GAGVSQSPRYKVTKRGQDVALRCDPISGHVSLYWYRQALGQGPEFLTYFNYEAQQDKSGLPNDRFSAERPEGSISTLTIQRTEQRDSAMYRCASSLDRVSFYEQYFGPGTRLTVT.

The genes are TRBV27 and TRBJ2-1; 9 bases fit TRBD2. CDR1 MNHEY and CDR2 SMNVEV come from the germline V gene (reference sequence). Trimming took 4 bases from V and 7 from J; bases not matched to a gene: 8. The CDR3 has 15 amino acids. This chain's CDR3 is CASSSGREGPNEQFF. The DNA of the CDR3 is TGTGCCAGCAGTTCCGGGCGGGAGGGTCCAAATGAGCAGTTCTTC.

The chain recombines TRBV7-9 with TRBJ2-1; 10 bases line up with TRBD1. After removal of 11 bases from V and 5 bases from J, the junction contained 6 bases not matched to a gene. CDR1 and CDR2 (germline): SEHNR, FQNEAQ (reference sequence). The length of the CDR3 is 13 residues. CDR3 sequence reads: CALTGQGHNEQFF. The CDR3 DNA sequence: TGTGCCCTGACGGGACAGGGGCACAATGAGCAGTTCTTC.

This clone was recorded once. V gene TRBV29-1 combines with J gene TRBJ2-7; TRBD1 aligns across 9 bases. The V gene end was trimmed by 5 bases and the J gene end by 2 bases; junction bases not matched to a gene: 10. Germline V CDR1 and CDR2: SQVTM, ANQGSEA. The CDR3 runs to 15 residues. The CDR3 DNA sequence: TGCAGCGTTCAATTTCCGGGACAGGGAACCTACGAGCAGTACTTC. It translates to CSVQFPGQGTYEQYF.

As to this clone: Distinct nucleotide sequences in the sample also encode this CDR3. The V call is TRBV2, the J call TRBJ2-7, with unresolved D. The CDR3 extends over 11 amino acids. The V and J ends lost 1 base and 3 bases respectively, with 1 base between them. Looked up from germline, CDR1 is SNHLY and CDR2 is FYNNEI. CDR3 DNA sequence: TGTGCCAGCAGTGAAGGCTACGAGCAGTACTTC. This sequence encodes CASSEGYEQYF.

The chain joins TRBV9 to TRBJ2-7; maybe TRBD2 (5 bases). V was shortened by 3 bases and J by 2 bases, with 9 bases between the two germline ends. Germline V gene data show CDR1 as SGDLS and CDR2 as YYNGEE. This CDR3 has 13 residues. DNA of the CDR3: TGTGCCAGCAGCGCCGACGGGACCTACGAGCAGTACTTC. As protein: CASSADGTYEQYF.

A single count supports this clone. The chain employs TRBV2 and TRBJ2-1; 7 nucleotides match TRBD2. CDR3 length: 11 residues. Losses at the gene ends were 11 bases for V and 8 bases for J; bases not matched to a gene: 6. Germline assignment: CDR1 SNHLY and CDR2 FYNNEI. For the CDR3, the DNA is TGTGCCCGACGGGGGGTTGATGAGCAGTTCTTC. The encoded protein is CARRGVDEQFF. The variable domain in full, completed from reference TRBV2 and TRBJ2-1, reads EPEVTQTPSHQVTQMGQEVILRCVPISNHLYFYWYRQILGQKVEFLVSFYNNEISEKSEIFDDQFSVERPDGSNFTLKIRSTKLEDSAMYFCARRGVDEQFFGPGTRLTVL.

The chain has TRBV5-6 and TRBJ2-4; maybe TRBD1 (6 bases). Trimming removed 7 bases at V and 1 base at J, with 6 bases between. CDR1 SGHDT and CDR2 YYEEEE come from the germline V gene. There are 12 residues in the CDR3. The CDR3 here is CASQGAKNIQYF. CDR3 coding DNA: TGTGCCAGCCAGGGGGCCAAAAACATTCAGTACTTC.

The V gene is TRBV4-3, the J gene TRBJ2-3, with D uncertain. The CDR3 totals 13 residues. CDR1 is LGHNA and CDR2 is YSLEER in the germline V gene. Trimming left V 1 base short and J 5 bases short, with 7 bases between. For the CDR3, the DNA is TGCGCCAGCAGCCAAGGTTGGGGAGATACGCAGTATTTT. Its translation: CASSQGWGDTQYF.

A remark on this clone: Within the sample, other DNA sequences also encode this same CDR3. The chain couples TRBV7-9 to TRBJ1-2; D call uncertain. The CDR3 extends over 11 amino acids. V shed 1 base and J shed 8 bases, with 5 bases lying between them. Per the germline V gene, CDR1 is SEHNR and CDR2 is FQNEAQ (reference sequence). The CDR3 reads CASSLGGGYTF. CDR3 bases: TGTGCCAGCAGCTTAGGCGGGGGCTACACCTTC.

The rearrangement links TRBV4-1 to TRBJ2-7; 10 bases fit TRBD1. The ends lost 1 base at V and 5 bases at J; junction bases unmatched: 2. The germline V gene encodes CDR1 MGHRA and CDR2 YSYEKL. The CDR3 length is 14 residues. In nucleotides, the CDR3 is TGCGCCAGCAGCCAAGGACAGGGGGCCAACGAGCAGTACTTC. Its translation: CASSQGQGANEQYF.

The rearrangement uses TRBV27 and TRBJ2-2; 11 positions match TRBD2. The V and J ends lost 1 base and 2 bases, in that order; junction bases with no gene match: 3. CDR1 is MNHEY and CDR2 is SMNVEV in the germline V gene (reference sequence). The CDR3 is 17 amino acids. Here the CDR3 DNA reads TGTGCCAGCAGTTTATTCACTAGCGGGAGTAACACCGGGGAGCTGTTTTTT. Translated, it gives CASSLFTSGSNTGELFF.

The V and J genes are TRBV6-6 and TRBJ2-3; 7 bases agree with TRBD2. CDR1 and CDR2 (germline): MNHNY, SVGAGI (reference sequence). This CDR3 has 11 residues. The junction had 4 bases not matched to a gene; V was cut back by 8 bases and J by 8 bases. The CDR3, as DNA: TGTGCCAGCGGACCGGGGGGTACGCAGTATTTT. It specifies CASGPGGTQYF.

The chain couples TRBV6-1 to TRBJ1-1; no definite D call. Between the trimmed V and J ends, which lost 9 bases and 1 base, there was a span of 9 bases. The CDR3 has 12 amino acids. Germline assignment: CDR1 MNHNS and CDR2 SASEGT. The CDR3 loop reads CASRRGNTEAFF. CDR3 nucleotide sequence: TGTGCCAGTCGCCGGGGGAACACTGAAGCTTTCTTT.

The V call is TRBV4-1, the J call TRBJ1-2, with 9 nucleotides matching TRBD1. The V gene end was trimmed by 1 base and the J gene end by 3 bases; junction bases not matched to a gene: 3. The length of the CDR3 is 15 residues. Per germline, CDR1 MGHRA and CDR2 YSYEKL. CDR3 coding DNA: TGCGCCAGCAGCCAAGGGACAGGGGCCCACTATGGCTACACCTTC. This encodes CASSQGTGAHYGYTF.

The chain couples TRBV25-1 to TRBJ2-1, with D perhaps matching TRBD1 (6 bases). Germline V gene sequence: CDR1 MGHDK, CDR2 SYGVNS. The CDR3 loop spans 14 amino acids. V was cut by 6 bases and J by 9 bases, with 18 bases left in between. The CDR3 reads CASSRDMDVVEQFF. The CDR3 coding sequence is TGTGCCAGCAGCCGGGACATGGATGTGGTTGAGCAGTTCTTC.